This T cell receptor (beta chain) was obtained from a study of T cells after yellow fever vaccination. Points from the study as a whole: Compared with primary, the secondary response was weaker and peaked at day 5, not 15. The booster saw the reappearance of most primary-vaccination clones (about 95% CD4, about 88% CD8). Abundant clonotypes from the bulk population could have been carried over as contaminants into FACS-sorted repertoires.

This clonotype has a handful of counts. Its target is not known. CDR3 length equals 15 residues. CDR1 LNHDA and CDR2 SQIVND come from the germline V gene (reference sequence). Trimming removed 6 bases from V and 3 bases from J; junction bases left unmatched: 9. Via MiXCR, TCRdb re-called the 5' RACE reads, giving one row per CDR3 protein. The sample holds about 370,000 distinct CDR3 sequences, 11% seen once. The chain recombines TRBV19 with TRBJ1-2; 8 bases match TRBD1. The clonotype comes from a man between 18 and 29 years old who received the YFV17D yellow fever vaccine. The input for sequencing was PBMCs, taken on the day of the first yellow fever vaccination. The DNA of the CDR3 is TGTGCCAGTAGCGATCCCGGGACAGGTCACTATGGCTACACCTTC. It specifies CASSDPGTGHYGYTF.